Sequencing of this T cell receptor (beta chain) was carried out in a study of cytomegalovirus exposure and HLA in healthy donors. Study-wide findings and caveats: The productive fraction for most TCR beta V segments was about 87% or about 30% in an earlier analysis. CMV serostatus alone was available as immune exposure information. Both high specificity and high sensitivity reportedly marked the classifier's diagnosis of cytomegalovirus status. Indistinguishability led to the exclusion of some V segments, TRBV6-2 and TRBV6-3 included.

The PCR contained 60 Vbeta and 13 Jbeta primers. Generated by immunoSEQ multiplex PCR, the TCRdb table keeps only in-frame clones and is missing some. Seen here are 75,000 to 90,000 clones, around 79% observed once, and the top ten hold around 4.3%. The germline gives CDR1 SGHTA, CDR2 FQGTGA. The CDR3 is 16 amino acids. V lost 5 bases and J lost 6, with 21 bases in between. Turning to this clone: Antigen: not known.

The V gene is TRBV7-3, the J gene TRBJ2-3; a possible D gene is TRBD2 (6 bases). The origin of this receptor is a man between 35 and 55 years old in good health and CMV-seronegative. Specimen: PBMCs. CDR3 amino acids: CASSPGARDYFDTQYF. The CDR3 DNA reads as TGTGCCAGCAGCCCGGGAGCCCGAGACTACTTCGATACGCAGTATTTT. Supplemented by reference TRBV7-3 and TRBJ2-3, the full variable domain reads GAGVSQTPSNKVTEKGKYVELRCDPISGHTALYWYRQSLGQGPEFLIYFQGTGAADDSGLPNDRFFAVRPEGSVSTLKIQRTERGDSAVYLCASSPGARDYFDTQYFGPGTRLTVL.